The rows below give T cell receptor beta chains drawn from one sample of a study of immune characterization of retroperitoneal liposarcoma. TCRdb recomputed calls from the PCR reads with MiXCR, one row per CDR3 protein. The repertoire holds 10,000 or so distinct CDR3 sequences, with 25% to 35% as singletons. Specimen: tumor tissue. Every receptor here comes from a male donor with retroperitoneal liposarcoma. Both conserved end residues are part of each CDR3. The order of the fields is D gene, V gene, clone size, J gene, CDR3 protein, CDR3 DNA. The D gene is left open where the match is weak. Some rows mark clone size as missing; the rest say once, few, many or name a class of expanded clone.

>-|TRBV12-3/TRBV12-4|-|TRBJ1-1
CASSYAGALSTEAFF
TGTGCCAGCAGCTACGCGGGGGCCTTATCCACTGAAGCTTTCTTT
>-|TRBV7-8|few|TRBJ1-1
CASSLATVGAQAFF
TGTGCCAGCAGCTTAGCGACAGTCGGGGCACAAGCTTTCTTT
>-|TRBV6-6|-|TRBJ2-7
CASSYSILGRQGILIGSYEQYF
TGTGCCAGCAGTTACTCGATATTGGGGAGGCAGGGGATTCTGATTGGGAGCTACGAGCAGTACTTC
>-|TRBV6-5|-|TRBJ1-2
CASSEPGGGYGYTF
TGTGCCAGCAGTGAACCGGGGGGGGGTTATGGCTACACCTTC
>-|TRBV12-5|many|TRBJ2-1
CASGPSRQETQFF
TGTGCTAGTGGTCCCTCACGCCAAGAGACCCAGTTCTTC
>-|TRBV12-3/TRBV12-4|few|TRBJ1-5
CASSRRFNQPQHF
TGTGCCAGCAGCCGCAGGTTCAATCAGCCCCAGCATTTT
>-|TRBV6-1|medium-sized|TRBJ2-2
CASSDRDTGELFF
TGTGCCAGCAGTGACAGGGACACCGGGGAGCTGTTTTTT
>-|TRBV7-2|few|TRBJ2-1
CASSKPGSYEQFF
TGTGCCAGCAGCAAGCCTGGGTCCTACGAGCAGTTCTTC
>TRBD2|TRBV12-3/TRBV12-4|-|TRBJ2-1
CASSLEAWTSGRARNEQFF
TGTGCCAGCAGTTTAGAGGCTTGGACTAGCGGGAGGGCCAGAAATGAGCAGTTTTTC
>TRBD2|TRBV7-2|-|TRBJ2-3
CASSLWGLGDTQYF
TGTGCCAGCAGCTTATGGGGACTAGGTGATACGCAGTATTTT
>-|TRBV6-1|many|TRBJ2-7
CASRFTGQYRYEQYF
TGTGCCAGCAGATTCACAGGGCAATATCGCTACGAGCAGTACTTC